Each of the 26 T cell receptor beta chains below was sequenced from the same sample in a study of T cells in Graves' hyperthyroidism and ophthalmopathy. It was RNA transcripts that yielded the amplified TCR beta CDR3 regions. The HTBI set primed first-round TCR CDR3 RT-PCR. One entry per CDR3 protein results from TCRdb running MiXCR on the multiplex PCR reads. The sample yields fewer than 650,000 distinct CDR3 sequences, approximately 49% seen once. Input material: peripheral blood or thyroid tissue (not recorded which). The receptor source for this set is an adult woman with Graves' disease, either hyperthyroidism or ophthalmopathy (not recorded which).

This chain connects TRBV7-9 to TRBJ2-7; a possible D gene is TRBD2 (5 bases). In germline, CDR1 is SEHNR, CDR2 FQNEAQ (reference sequence). The V end lost 0 bases, the J end lost 6 bases, and 9 bases lay between the germline ends. The CDR3 extends over 13 amino acids. The CDR3 region has the DNA TGTGCCAGCAGCTTAGCGGCGGGTTTCGAGCAGTACTTC. Residues: CASSLAAGFEQYF.

The genes are TRBV24-1 and TRBJ2-3, with 7 bases identical to TRBD2. Germline trimming cut 8 bases from V and 4 bases from J; bases unmatched to any gene: 8. This CDR3 spans 14 amino acids. CDR1 and CDR2 (germline): KGHDR, SFDVKD. CDR3 sequence reads: CATKGRGDPDTQYF. The CDR3 region has the DNA TGTGCCACCAAGGGGAGGGGAGACCCAGATACGCAGTATTTT.

The chain combines TRBV10-3 with TRBJ1-1, with TRBD1 matching 11 bases. CDR3 length equals 16 residues. The V and J ends lost 11 bases and 0 bases, in that order; junction bases with no gene match: 11. From germline, CDR1 is ENHRY and CDR2 SYGVKD. CDR3 sequence: CAHKADRGPLNTEAFF. The CDR3 nucleotides read TGTGCCCATAAGGCGGACAGGGGGCCTTTGAACACTGAAGCTTTCTTT.

This clonotype has only a few counts. V gene TRBV19 combines with J gene TRBJ1-4; D is unresolved. Per the germline V gene, CDR1 is LNHDA and CDR2 is SQIVND (reference sequence). The CDR3 length is 11 residues. V was clipped by 6 bases and J by 11 bases, with 10 bases between them. The DNA for the CDR3 is TGTGCCAGTAGCCCTCCTAGGAAACTGTTTTTT. As protein: CASSPPRKLFF.

The chain carries TRBV7-2 and TRBJ2-2; TRBD2 agrees at 10 bases. The CDR3 totals 16 residues. Germline V gives CDR1 SGHTA, CDR2 FQGNSA. Unmatched junction bases numbered 10, after V lost 4 bases and J lost 8 bases. The CDR3 is CASSSYLPGLAGELFF. In nucleotides, the CDR3 is TGTGCCAGCAGCTCTTACTTACCGGGACTAGCGGGGGAGCTGTTTTTT.

The genes are TRBV29-1 and TRBJ2-1; 7 bases align to TRBD2. The CDR3 sequence is 15 residues long. Germline V gene lookup returns CDR1 SQVTM and CDR2 ANQGSEA. V trimming: 6 bases; J trimming: 2 bases; junction bases outside the gene matches: 10. CDR3: CSVDLGGGPYNEQFF. The CDR3 region has the DNA TGCAGCGTAGACCTTGGGGGAGGGCCCTACAATGAGCAGTTCTTC.

The chain has TRBV6-1 and TRBJ1-4, with D hard to call. The CDR3 contains 15 residues. Germline V gene sequence: CDR1 MNHNS, CDR2 SASEGT. V lost 0 bases and J lost 8, with 13 bases in between. The CDR3 spells CASSEARVWREKLFF. The CDR3 nucleotides read TGTGCCAGCAGTGAAGCGCGGGTCTGGAGGGAAAAACTGTTTTTT.

This clonotype was seen more than once but under ten times. The V gene is TRBV28, the J gene TRBJ2-5, with a possible D match to TRBD1 (5 bases). The CDR3 is 14 amino acids. The germline CDR1 and CDR2 sequences are MDHEN and SYDVKM. Trimming pared 2 bases from V and 7 bases from J, leaving 14 bases between. CDR3 region: CASSLVLGRVTQYF. For the CDR3, the DNA is TGTGCCAGCAGTTTAGTCCTTGGCAGGGTGACCCAGTACTTC.

Ten or more counts support this clonotype. This chain uses TRBV29-1 with TRBJ2-7; no definite D call. Germline V gene sequence: CDR1 SQVTM, CDR2 ANQGSEA. The CDR3 has 13 amino acids. V was trimmed by 4 bases and J by 3 bases, leaving 13 bases between them. The CDR3 loop reads CSVGQQINYEQYF. The CDR3 DNA follows: TGCAGCGTTGGGCAGCAGATTAACTACGAGCAGTACTTC.

V usage is TRBV2 and J usage is TRBJ2-5, with D tentatively TRBD2 (6 bases). Germline lookup yields CDR1 SNHLY and CDR2 FYNNEI. V was shortened by 5 bases and J by 4 bases, with 17 bases between the two germline ends. The CDR3 sequence is 15 residues long. The CDR3 DNA reads TGTGCCAGCAGTTTATCGGGCGGGAAGAGAGAGACCCAGTACTTC. Translating gives CASSLSGGKRETQYF. Together with reference TRBV2 and TRBJ2-5, the CDR3 gives the full variable domain: EPEVTQTPSHQVTQMGQEVILRCVPISNHLYFYWYRQILGQKVEFLVSFYNNEISEKSEIFDDQFSVERPDGSNFTLKIRSTKLEDSAMYFCASSLSGGKRETQYFGPGTRLLVL.

The V and J genes are TRBV29-1 and TRBJ1-2; a possible D gene is TRBD1 (6 bases). The V end lost 4 bases, the J end lost 4 bases, and 13 bases lay between the germline ends. The CDR3 covers 13 residues. From germline, CDR1 is SQVTM and CDR2 ANQGSEA. The CDR3 bases are TGCAGCGTTGGGGGGGGGACAACCTATGGCTACACCTTC. The encoded protein is CSVGGGTTYGYTF. Together with reference TRBV29-1 and TRBJ1-2, the CDR3 gives the full variable domain: SAVISQKPSRDICQRGTSLTIQCQVDSQVTMMFWYRQQPGQSLTLIATANQGSEATYESGFVIDKFPISRPNLTFSTLTVSNMSPEDSSIYLCSVGGGTTYGYTFGSGTRLTVV.

This clonotype occurred a few times. This chain links TRBV14 with TRBJ2-5, with D tentatively TRBD1 (6 bases). This CDR3 has 17 amino acids. V gave up 1 base and J gave up 4 bases, with 19 bases separating them. Germline CDR1 SGHDN, CDR2 FVKESK. Here the CDR3 reads CASSQVPHRVFGETQYF. As DNA, the CDR3 is TGTGCCAGCAGCCAAGTGCCCCACAGGGTTTTTGGAGAGACCCAGTACTTC.

The chain recombines TRBV3-2 with TRBJ1-2; the table's D call, TRBD1, was not checked against the DNA. TRBV3-2 is a pseudogene locus. This CDR3 region has 15 residues. CDR3 in DNA: TGTGCCAGCAGCCAGTTAACCAGGCGGGCTGAAGGCTACACCTTC. This sequence encodes CASSQLTRRAEGYTF.

The chain carries TRBV7-2 and TRBJ2-5; TRBD1 aligns across 8 bases. Germline V gene lookup returns CDR1 SGHTA and CDR2 FQGNSA. This CDR3 contains 15 residues. V gave up 1 base and J gave up 9 bases; unmatched junction bases: 10. CDR3 sequence: CASSLEVQGDQPQYF. The CDR3 DNA is TGTGCCAGCAGCTTAGAAGTACAGGGGGATCAGCCCCAGTACTTC.

This clonotype was seen a few times. The rearrangement joins TRBV29-1 to TRBJ1-1; a possible D gene is TRBD1 (5 bases). V was cut by 5 bases and J by 4 bases, with 11 bases left in between. The CDR3 covers 12 residues. Germline V gene sequence: CDR1 SQVTM, CDR2 ANQGSEA. The CDR3 region is CSVRKTATEAFF. CDR3 bases: TGCAGCGTTCGGAAGACAGCCACTGAAGCTTTCTTT.

This clonotype was seen at least ten times. J is TRBJ2-6 and V is TRBV7-9; D possibly corresponds to TRBD1 (5 bases). The CDR3 is 15 residues long. V shed 5 bases and J shed 4 bases, with 12 bases lying between them. Germline assignment: CDR1 SEHNR and CDR2 FQNEAQ (reference sequence). CDR3 bases: TGTGCCAGCAGCGAACAGGCAAGCGGGGCCAACGTCCTGACTTTC. Protein product: CASSEQASGANVLTF.

This clonotype has a count of ten or more. V usage is TRBV29-1 and J usage is TRBJ2-5, with TRBD2 matching 11 bases. Germline CDR1 reads SQVTM; CDR2 reads ANQGSEA. The trim removed 7 bases at V and 2 bases at J, leaving 6 bases unmatched. The CDR3 is 14 residues long. CDR3 coding DNA: TGCAGCGCCCCTGGGACTAGCGGTCAAGAGACCCAGTACTTC. Protein: CSAPGTSGQETQYF.

The J gene is TRBJ1-2, the V gene TRBV20-1; a weak D match, TRBD1 (5 bases). Germline values: CDR1 DFQATT, CDR2 SNEGSKA (reference sequence). The CDR3 extends over 16 amino acids. V was trimmed by 6 bases and J by 6 bases, leaving 26 bases between them. CDR3 DNA: TGCAGTGCGAATAGCGGGAAGAACACCGGGGACGATGGCTACACCTTC. It yields the protein CSANSGKNTGDDGYTF.

This chain joins TRBV7-3 and TRBJ2-7; 10 bases align to TRBD2. With V trimmed by 5 bases and J by 2 bases, 6 bases remained unmatched. Germline values: CDR1 SGHTA, CDR2 FQGTGA. This CDR3 spans 15 amino acids. The CDR3 bases are TGTGCCAGCAGCCCTGGACTAGCGGCCGCCTACGAGCAGTACTTC. This gives the protein CASSPGLAAAYEQYF.

This clonotype occurred a few times. This rearrangement joins TRBV29-1 to TRBJ2-5; D unclear. The CDR3 is 10 amino acids. The ends were cut back, 7 bases at V and 5 bases at J, with 8 bases in the middle. Germline assignment: CDR1 SQVTM and CDR2 ANQGSEA. CDR3 sequence: CSARWETQYF. CDR3 sequence (DNA): TGCAGCGCCCGATGGGAGACCCAGTACTTC.

This clonotype was observed many times. The gene calls are TRBV29-1 and TRBJ1-4, with TRBD1 as a possible D gene (6 bases). The germline gives CDR1 SQVTM, CDR2 ANQGSEA. CDR3 length equals 12 residues. V shed 6 bases and J shed 7 bases, with 12 bases lying between them. CDR3 region: CSVTDRTEKLFF. In DNA, the CDR3 is TGCAGCGTCACTGACAGGACTGAAAAACTGTTTTTT.

J is TRBJ2-2 and V is TRBV6-2 or TRBV6-3; D is undetermined. Trimming removed 3 bases at V and 6 bases at J, with 11 bases between. The CDR3 loop spans 14 amino acids. Germline values: CDR1 MNHEY, CDR2 SVGEGT. CDR3: CASSYLVSPGELFF. DNA for the CDR3: TGTGCCAGCAGTTATTTGGTTTCCCCCGGGGAGCTGTTTTTT.

The V and J genes are TRBV7-8 and TRBJ1-2, with D maybe TRBD1 (6 bases). V lost 7 bases and J 8 bases, leaving 17 bases between the germline ends. CDR1 SGHVS and CDR2 FQNEAQ come from the germline V gene. CDR3 size: 13 residues. In nucleotides, the CDR3 is TGTGCCAGCACCCGGGGGCAGGGGAGGGGCTACACCTTC. It translates to CASTRGQGRGYTF.

The rearrangement links TRBV5-1 to TRBJ1-1; 7 nucleotides line up with TRBD1. V shed 3 bases and J 7 bases; nucleotides not matched to a gene: 9. CDR3 size: 14 residues. The germline gives CDR1 SGHRS, CDR2 YFSETQ. In nucleotides, the CDR3 is TGCGCCAGCAGCTCAGACAGGGTGTCGGTTGAAGCTTTCTTT. It codes for CASSSDRVSVEAFF.

The rearrangement links TRBV4-1 to TRBJ1-1; the D is unclear. V was trimmed by 0 bases and J by 1 base, leaving 12 bases between them. The CDR3 has 16 residues. Germline CDR1 reads MGHRA; CDR2 reads YSYEKL. The CDR3: CASSQEGGRPNTEAFF. The CDR3 region has the DNA TGCGCCAGCAGCCAAGAAGGCGGCAGACCGAACACTGAAGCTTTCTTT.

Only a few counts were recorded for this clonotype. The chain recombines TRBV6-5 with TRBJ2-2; 8 bases line up with TRBD2. J lost 7 bases, V lost 10 bases, and 11 bases had no gene match. The CDR3 contains 14 residues. Germline V gives CDR1 MNHEY, CDR2 SVGAGI. The CDR3 bases are TGTGCCACCATACGGGGGGGGTTAAACGGGGAGCTGTTTTTT. Encoded protein: CATIRGGLNGELFF.